What follows are 14 T cell receptor beta chains derived from one specimen sequenced in a study of cytomegalovirus exposure and HLA in healthy donors. With 60 Vbeta and 13 Jbeta primers, the PCR was carried out. Method: immunoSEQ multiplex PCR; TCRdb's copy keeps in-frame clones and lacks some. Here the sample spans about 160,000 clones, 68% being singletons. What was sequenced was PBMCs. The receptors stem from a man aged 45-65 years in good health and CMV-seronegative.

The chain employs TRBV6-4 and TRBJ1-2; no clear D. Germline lookup yields CDR1 MRHNA and CDR2 SNTAGT. V dropped 5 bases and J dropped 1 base, with 14 bases sitting between them. The CDR3 runs to 15 residues. The CDR3 DNA reads as TGTGCCAGCAGTCCTCTAGGCGCGCTTAACTATGGCTACACCTTC. It yields the protein CASSPLGALNYGYTF.

The V and J genes are TRBV5-1 and TRBJ1-4; possible D gene TRBD1, 6 bases. Germline lookup yields CDR1 SGHRS and CDR2 YFSETQ. The CDR3 loop spans 15 amino acids. V dropped 2 bases and J dropped 8 bases, with 16 bases sitting between them. In DNA, the CDR3 is TGCGCCAGCAGCTTAGGGGGGGCAGGGCGCGAAAAACTGTTTTTT. Translated, it gives CASSLGGAGREKLFF.

The chain couples TRBV18 to TRBJ1-5; 9 bases are shared with TRBD1. Trimming removed 3 bases from V and 0 bases from J; junction bases left unmatched: 0. Germline V gene lookup returns CDR1 KGHSH and CDR2 LQKENI. The CDR3 runs 15 residues. CDR3 amino acids: CASSPTGGSNQPQHF. The CDR3 region has the DNA TGTGCCAGCTCACCGACAGGGGGTAGCAATCAGCCCCAGCATTTT.

The V and J genes are TRBV19 and TRBJ1-2; perhaps TRBD1 as D (5 bases). V was trimmed by 3 bases and J by 8 bases, leaving 13 bases between them. The V gene's germline CDR1 is LNHDA and CDR2 SQIVND (reference sequence). This CDR3 region has 13 residues. This chain's CDR3 is CASSIEVNRGYTF. DNA of the CDR3: TGTGCCAGTAGTATTGAGGTTAACAGGGGCTACACCTTC.

As DNA, the CDR3 is TGTGCCAGCAGCAGGACAGCTTATAGCAATCAGCCCCAGCATTTT. Residues: CASSRTAYSNQPQHF. V is TRBV27 and J is TRBJ1-5; tentative D call: TRBD1 (6 bases). Germline V lookup: CDR1 MNHEY, CDR2 SMNVEV (reference sequence). The CDR3 is 15 residues long. Trimming stripped 6 bases from V and 0 bases from J, with 12 bases between.

This clone was seen a single time. The V and J genes are TRBV2 and TRBJ2-7; maybe TRBD1 (5 bases). CDR1 and CDR2 from the germline V gene are SNHLY and FYNNEI. This CDR3 region has 15 residues. V was pared by 4 bases and J by 3 bases, with 16 bases between. The CDR3 sequence is CASSGLGRAGYEQYF. DNA for the CDR3: TGTGCCAGCAGTGGGTTAGGCAGGGCAGGCTACGAGCAGTACTTC. Together with reference TRBV2 and TRBJ2-7, the CDR3 gives the full variable domain: EPEVTQTPSHQVTQMGQEVILRCVPISNHLYFYWYRQILGQKVEFLVSFYNNEISEKSEIFDDQFSVERPDGSNFTLKIRSTKLEDSAMYFCASSGLGRAGYEQYFGPGTRLTVT.

The CDR3 nucleotides are TGTGCCAGCAGCTTAAGGGCGGGTCCCTCCTACGAGCAGTACTTC. Amino acids: CASSLRAGPSYEQYF. The chain combines TRBV7-8 with TRBJ2-7; TRBD2 is a possible D gene (5 bases). This CDR3 has 15 amino acids. Germline V lookup: CDR1 SGHVS, CDR2 FQNEAQ. The V end lost 2 bases, the J end lost 0 bases, and 11 bases lay between the germline ends.

The chain couples TRBV6-1 to TRBJ2-5, with 11 bases aligning to TRBD2. CDR1 MNHNS and CDR2 SASEGT come from the germline V gene. The CDR3 extends over 15 amino acids. J lost 6 bases, V lost 7 bases, and 10 bases had no gene match. The CDR3 nucleotides read TGTGCCAGCATGCACACTAGCGGGGGTGGAAAGACCCAGTACTTC. Translating gives CASMHTSGGGKTQYF.

The chain recombines TRBV9 with TRBJ1-2; D is possibly TRBD1 (6 bases). Germline V CDR1 and CDR2: SGDLS, YYNGEE. This CDR3 is built from 14 residues. V gave up 0 bases and J gave up 5 bases, with 11 bases separating them. The CDR3 nucleotides read TGTGCCAGCAGCGTAGAGGCGGACAGATATGGCTACACCTTC. Amino acid sequence: CASSVEADRYGYTF.

The V call is TRBV5-1, the J call TRBJ2-2; D may be TRBD1 (6 bases). Trimming stripped 4 bases from V and 4 bases from J, with 8 bases between. The CDR3 runs 13 residues. Germline lookup yields CDR1 SGHRS and CDR2 YFSETQ. The CDR3 sequence is CASSPGVTGELFF. In nucleotides, the CDR3 is TGCGCCAGCAGCCCAGGGGTCACCGGGGAGCTGTTTTTT.

The rearrangement uses TRBV2 and TRBJ1-6; no clear D. CDR1 is SNHLY, CDR2 FYNNEI, per germline. The CDR3 sequence is 11 residues long. The V end lost 2 bases, the J end lost 10 bases, and 3 bases lay between the germline ends. The CDR3 spells CASSELSPLHF. CDR3 DNA: TGTGCCAGCAGTGAACTATCACCCCTCCACTTT.

The chain carries TRBV2 and TRBJ1-4; 7 bases map to TRBD1. The CDR3 consists of 16 residues. J gave up 9 bases and V 5 bases, and 15 bases lay outside the gene matches. CDR1 is SNHLY, CDR2 FYNNEI, per germline. The CDR3 protein is CASSPAGQRRVQKLFF. CDR3 DNA sequence: TGTGCCAGCAGTCCTGCGGGACAGCGAAGGGTACAAAAACTGTTTTTT.

This clone was seen only once. J is TRBJ2-7 and V is TRBV18; TRBD2 matches 9 bases. This CDR3 has 15 residues. Germline assignment: CDR1 KGHSH and CDR2 LQKENI. After removal of 3 bases from V and 5 bases from J, the junction contained 8 bases not matched to a gene. CDR3 DNA sequence: TGTGCCAGCTCACCCCCGAGTAGCGGGGGCGACGAGCAGTACTTC. It codes for CASSPPSSGGDEQYF.

This chain joins TRBV19 and TRBJ2-3; possibly TRBD2 for D (6 bases). The CDR3 is 15 amino acids. Looked up from germline, CDR1 is LNHDA and CDR2 is SQIVND (reference sequence). V lost 2 bases to trimming and J lost 0 bases, with 9 bases between them. The CDR3: CASSIYGTSTDTQYF. The CDR3, as DNA: TGTGCCAGTAGTATATACGGGACTAGCACAGATACGCAGTATTTT. Full variable domain (rest looked up from reference TRBV19 and TRBJ2-3): DGGITQSPKYLFRKEGQNVTLSCEQNLNHDAMYWYRQDPGQGLRLIYYSQIVNDFQKGDIAEGYSVSREKKESFPLTVTSAQKNPTAFYLCASSIYGTSTDTQYFGPGTRLTVL.